These T cell receptor beta chains were read from a single sample in a study of prognosis after radiotherapy for stage I lung cancer. TCRdb itself ran the multiplex PCR reads through MiXCR, one entry per CDR3 protein. The table has about 19,000 distinct CDR3 sequences, approximately 26% seen once. This specimen was PBMCs, taken before or after stereotactic body radiation therapy (not recorded which). The receptors shown here come from a donor aged 50 or older with non-small cell lung cancer. CDR3s include the opening cysteine and the closing phenylalanine or tryptophan. D genes are given only for firm matches. Part of the rows lack a size; the others show once, few, many or a class for expanded clones.

J gene: TRBJ1-5
D gene: -
V gene: TRBV2
clone size: many
CDR3 DNA: TGTGCCAGCAGTGACAGCCGGAATCAGCCCCAGCATTTT
CDR3 protein: CASSDSRNQPQHF

J gene: TRBJ2-2
D gene: TRBD1
V gene: TRBV2
clone size: -
CDR3 DNA: TGTGCCAGCAGTGAAGTGGACCGAGGACAGGTCAACACCGGGGAGCTGCTTTTT
CDR3 protein: CASSEVDRGQVNTGELLF

J gene: TRBJ2-1
D gene: -
V gene: TRBV20-1
clone size: -
CDR3 DNA: TGCAGTGCTAGTAGGGGGACCAGAATTAATGAGCAGTTCTTC
CDR3 protein: CSASRGTRINEQFF

J gene: TRBJ2-5
D gene: TRBD2
V gene: TRBV7-2
clone size: many
CDR3 DNA: TGTGCCAGCAGCCCACAGATATTTGCGGGAGGGGAAGAGACCCAGTACTTC
CDR3 protein: CASSPQIFAGGEETQYF

J gene: TRBJ1-6
D gene: -
V gene: TRBV27
clone size: many
CDR3 DNA: TGTGCCAGCAGTTTATCCGCCTATATAGCTTCACCCCTCCACTTT
CDR3 protein: CASSLSAYIASPLHF

J gene: TRBJ2-3
D gene: -
V gene: TRBV12-3/TRBV12-4
clone size: many
CDR3 DNA: TGTGCCAGCAGTATCTCCCAGGGTCCAGATACGCAGTATTTT
CDR3 protein: CASSISQGPDTQYF

J gene: TRBJ2-5
D gene: TRBD2
V gene: TRBV20-1
clone size: many
CDR3 DNA: TGCAGTGCTCCCATAGCGGGAGCCGTTGAGGCCCAGTACTTC
CDR3 protein: CSAPIAGAVEAQYF

J gene: TRBJ1-2
D gene: -
V gene: TRBV7-2
clone size: many
CDR3 DNA: TGTGCCAGCAGCTTATTGCGAGGGGGGACCCCTAACTATGGCTACACCTTC
CDR3 protein: CASSLLRGGTPNYGYTF

J gene: TRBJ1-5
D gene: TRBD1
V gene: TRBV11-2
clone size: many
CDR3 DNA: TGTGCCAGCAGCTTAGGGGACAGCAGCAATCAGCCCCAGCATTTT
CDR3 protein: CASSLGDSSNQPQHF

J gene: TRBJ2-1
D gene: TRBD2
V gene: TRBV20-1
clone size: many
CDR3 DNA: TGCAGTGCTAGCAGCGGGAGGGTCCCCGGGCAGTTCTTC
CDR3 protein: CSASSGRVPGQFF

J gene: TRBJ2-3
D gene: -
V gene: TRBV3-1
clone size: many
CDR3 DNA: TGTGCCAGCAGCCAAGAATTCCGGGACACCAGAACAGATACGCAGTATTTT
CDR3 protein: CASSQEFRDTRTDTQYF

J gene: TRBJ2-3
D gene: TRBD2
V gene: TRBV5-8
clone size: many
CDR3 DNA: TGTGCCAGCAGCTTGGGGCCTAGCGGGAGTGTCTCAGATACGCAGTATTTT
CDR3 protein: CASSLGPSGSVSDTQYF

J gene: TRBJ2-7
D gene: -
V gene: TRBV27
clone size: -
CDR3 DNA: TGTGCCAGCAGTCGGCAGCGGAAGCCCGTTTTCTACGAGCAGTACTTC
CDR3 protein: CASSRQRKPVFYEQYF

J gene: TRBJ2-1
D gene: TRBD2
V gene: TRBV11-3
clone size: once
CDR3 DNA: TGTGCCAGCAGCTTAGGTACTAGCGGGATTGTCGGGAATGAGCAGTTCTTC
CDR3 protein: CASSLGTSGIVGNEQFF

J gene: TRBJ2-7
D gene: -
V gene: TRBV20-1
clone size: many
CDR3 DNA: TGCAGTGCTTCCGGACTCGACCTCTCCTACGAGCAGTACTTC
CDR3 protein: CSASGLDLSYEQYF

J gene: TRBJ2-3
D gene: -
V gene: TRBV2
clone size: many
CDR3 DNA: TGTGCCAGCAGTGAAGTTATTGACACCGCGGGTACAGATACGCAGTATTTT
CDR3 protein: CASSEVIDTAGTDTQYF

J gene: TRBJ1-5
D gene: -
V gene: TRBV30
clone size: many
CDR3 DNA: TGTGCCTGGAGTGTAAAGTTGAGCAATCAGCCCCAGCATTTT
CDR3 protein: CAWSVKLSNQPQHF